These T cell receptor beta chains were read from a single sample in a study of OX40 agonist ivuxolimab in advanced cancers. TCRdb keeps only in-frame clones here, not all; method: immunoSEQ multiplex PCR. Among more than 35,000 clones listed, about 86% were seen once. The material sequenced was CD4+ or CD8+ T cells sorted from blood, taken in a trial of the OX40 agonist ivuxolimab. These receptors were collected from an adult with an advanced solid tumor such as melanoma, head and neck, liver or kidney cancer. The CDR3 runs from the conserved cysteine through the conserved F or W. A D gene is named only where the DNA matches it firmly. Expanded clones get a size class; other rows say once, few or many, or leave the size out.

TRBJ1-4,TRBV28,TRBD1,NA,TGTGCCAGCAGTATCTCACAGGGGCTGGGTGAAAAACTGTTTTTT,CASSISQGLGEKLFF
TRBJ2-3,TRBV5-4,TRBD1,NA,TGTGCCAGCAGCTTAACCGGGACAGGGAGGGATACGCAGTATTTT,CASSLTGTGRDTQYF
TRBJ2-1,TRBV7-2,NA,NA,TGTGCCAGCAGCCCGAGGTCACATGAGCAGTTCTTC,CASSPRSHEQFF
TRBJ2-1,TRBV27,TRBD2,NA,TGTGCCAGCAGACCTACTAGCGGAAGCTACAATGAGCAGTTCTTC,CASRPTSGSYNEQFF
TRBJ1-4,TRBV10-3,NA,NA,TGTGCCATCAGTGAGTCTGCCTCCGCAACTAATGAAAAACTGTTTTTT,CAISESASATNEKLFF
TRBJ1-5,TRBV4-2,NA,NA,TGTGCCAGCAGCCAAGATAAAGTCGCCAATCAGCCCCAGCATTTT,CASSQDKVANQPQHF
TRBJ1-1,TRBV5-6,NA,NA,TGTGCCAGCAGCTTGCAGGGTTACACTGAAGCTTTCTTT,CASSLQGYTEAFF
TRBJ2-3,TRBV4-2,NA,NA,TGTGCCAGCAGCCAAGCAGTATTAGGTAGCACAGATACGCAGTATTTT,CASSQAVLGSTDTQYF
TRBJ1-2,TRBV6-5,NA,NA,TGTGCCAGCAGTTACGACAGAGGCGATGGCTACACCTTC,CASSYDRGDGYTF
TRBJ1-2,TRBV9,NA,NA,TGTGCCAGCACCCCCTCTCCGAGAGAGGATGGCTACACCTTC,CASTPSPREDGYTF
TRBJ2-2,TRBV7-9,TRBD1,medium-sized,TGTGCCAGCAGCTTTAAAAGACAGGGGATCGGGGAGCTGTTTTTT,CASSFKRQGIGELFF
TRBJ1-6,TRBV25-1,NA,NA,TGTGCCAGCAGTGAAATGCTTAGGGAGGATTCACCCCTCCACTTT,CASSEMLREDSPLHF
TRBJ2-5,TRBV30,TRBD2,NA,TGTGCCTGGAGTCGGTCGCGGGGGGGGACCCAGTACTTC,CAWSRSRGGTQYF
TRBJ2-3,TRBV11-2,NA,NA,TGTGCCAGCAGCTCCTCCGGGGGCTTCACAGATACGCAGTATTTT,CASSSSGGFTDTQYF
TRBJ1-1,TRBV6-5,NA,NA,TGTGCCAGCAGGCCGGGAGGGAGGGTGGACACTGAAGCTTTCTTT,CASRPGGRVDTEAFF
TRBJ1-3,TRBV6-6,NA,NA,TGTGCCAGCAGATCCTTCAAGTTCTCTGGAAACACCATATATTTT,CASRSFKFSGNTIYF
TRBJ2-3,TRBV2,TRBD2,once,TGTGCCGGGCAGCGGGGAGAGGCAGATACGCAGTATTTT,CAGQRGEADTQYF
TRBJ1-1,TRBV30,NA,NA,TGTGCCTGGAGTGTCTGGGGGGATACTGAAGCTTTCTTT,CAWSVWGDTEAFF
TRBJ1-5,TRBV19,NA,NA,TGTGCCAGTAGTATAGACGCCAGGGCCAATCAGCCCCAGCATTTT,CASSIDARANQPQHF
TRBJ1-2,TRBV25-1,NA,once,TGTGCCAGCAGTGATGGGGTAAACTATGGCTACACCTTC,CASSDGVNYGYTF
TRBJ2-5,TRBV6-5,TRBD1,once,TGTGCCAGCAGTTACCCAGGACAGGGGGGGGAGACCCAGTACTTC,CASSYPGQGGETQYF
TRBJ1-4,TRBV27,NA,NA,TGTGCCAGCAGTTTAGAAGGCGGAACAACTAATGAAAAACTGTTTTTT,CASSLEGGTTNEKLFF
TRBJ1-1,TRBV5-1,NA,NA,TGCGCCAGCAGCTTGGCATCGGGGAGCACTGAAGCTTTCTTT,CASSLASGSTEAFF
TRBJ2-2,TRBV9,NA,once,TGTGCCAGCAGCGTTAGACCCACCGGGGAGCTGTTTTTT,CASSVRPTGELFF
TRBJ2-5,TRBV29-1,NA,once,TGCAGCGCCGGGAGTGGAACCCAGTACTTC,CSAGSGTQYF
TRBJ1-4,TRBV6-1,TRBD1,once,TGTGCCAGCAGTGAAGCGGGCAGGGGGAATGAAAAACTGTTTTTT,CASSEAGRGNEKLFF
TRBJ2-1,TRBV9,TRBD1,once,TGTGCCAGCAGCGCCACAGGGGTCCACTACAATGAGCAGTTCTTC,CASSATGVHYNEQFF
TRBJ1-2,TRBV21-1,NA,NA,TGTGCCAGCAGCAAAGGTGAAAGGGGGGGAAACTGCGGCTACACCTTC,CASSKGERGGNCGYTF
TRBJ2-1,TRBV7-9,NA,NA,TGTGCCAGCAGCTTATTTGGGGGCGCCTACAATGAGCAGTTCTTC,CASSLFGGAYNEQFF
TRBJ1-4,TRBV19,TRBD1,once,TGTGCCAGTATCACAAACGGGGACAGGGGTTATGAAAAACTGTTTTTT,CASITNGDRGYEKLFF
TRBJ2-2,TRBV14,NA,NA,TGTGCCAGCAGCCAATCCTTGTTCGGCGGGGAGCTGTTTTTT,CASSQSLFGGELFF
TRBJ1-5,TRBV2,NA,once,TGTGCCAGCACCCCCCTAAGTTCTCAGCCCCAGCATTTT,CASTPLSSQPQHF
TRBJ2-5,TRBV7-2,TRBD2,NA,TGTGCCAGCAGACTAGCGGGGCAGACCCAGTACTTC,CASRLAGQTQYF
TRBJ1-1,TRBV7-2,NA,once,TGTGCCAGCAGCTTCAGGGGAGGGGAAGCTTTCTTT,CASSFRGGEAFF
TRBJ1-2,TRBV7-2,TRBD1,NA,TGTGCCAGCAGCTTTCTTATAGGGGGCAGTGGCTACACCTTC,CASSFLIGGSGYTF
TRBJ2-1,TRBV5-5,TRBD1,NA,TGCGCCAGCAGCCTCGATTATCTCCGGGACAGGGTGCACAATGAGCAGTTCTTC,CASSLDYLRDRVHNEQFF
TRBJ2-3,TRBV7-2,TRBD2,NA,TGTGCCAGCAGCCCCCGACTAGCGGGTCGCACAGATACGCAGTATTTT,CASSPRLAGRTDTQYF
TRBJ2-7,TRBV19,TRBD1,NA,TGTGCCAGTAGCTTCCGGGACAGGGATCTGGAGCAGTACTTC,CASSFRDRDLEQYF
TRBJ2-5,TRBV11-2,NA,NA,TGTGCCAGCAGCTCTACCCGAGGGAGAGGAGAGACCCAGTACTTC,CASSSTRGRGETQYF
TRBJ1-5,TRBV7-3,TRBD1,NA,TGTGCCAGCAGCTCCGACAGGGGTGGGACCTATCAGCCCCAGCATTTT,CASSSDRGGTYQPQHF
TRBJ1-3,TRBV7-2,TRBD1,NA,TGTGCCAGCAGCCGCGGGATGGGACAGGCTTCTTCTGGAAACACCATATATTTT,CASSRGMGQASSGNTIYF